This T cell receptor (beta chain) appears in the sequencing data of a study of graft-versus-host responses after intestinal transplantation. Across the whole study: After anti-thymocyte globulin induction, recipients took tacrolimus and steroids for approximately three years.

Findings and caveats of the study: Within allografts, high graft-versus-host to host-versus-graft clonal ratios were seen among patients with graft-donor T cell macrochimerism. Recipient marrow harbored GvH clones, some of which surfaced first in ileum or blood. Peak circulating GvH clone levels tracked with early post-transplant HvG declines.

This CDR3 region has 19 residues. CDR1 and CDR2 (germline): SGDLS, YYNGEE. Trimming took off 0 bases at V and 10 bases at J, with 28 bases between the two ends. Intraepithelial lymphocytes and lamina propria lymphocytes were released through processing of graft tissue. Measured with immunoSEQ multiplex PCR; TCRdb has only the in-frame clones, and not every one. The repertoire includes under 20,000 clones, 74% of them detected once, and nearly 3.5% sits in the top ten. Comment on this clone: The antigen is not known.

The source of this sequence is a human patient who received an intestinal transplant, so some T cells may come from the graft donor. The rearrangement links TRBV9 to TRBJ2-2, with D tentatively TRBD1 (5 bases). Sample: ileum tissue, taken 14 days after transplant. CDR3 sequence reads: CASSVGDGAYDFFRLELFF. The CDR3 DNA follows: TGTGCCAGCAGCGTAGGTGATGGGGCTTACGATTTTTTTAGGTTGGAGCTGTTTTTT.